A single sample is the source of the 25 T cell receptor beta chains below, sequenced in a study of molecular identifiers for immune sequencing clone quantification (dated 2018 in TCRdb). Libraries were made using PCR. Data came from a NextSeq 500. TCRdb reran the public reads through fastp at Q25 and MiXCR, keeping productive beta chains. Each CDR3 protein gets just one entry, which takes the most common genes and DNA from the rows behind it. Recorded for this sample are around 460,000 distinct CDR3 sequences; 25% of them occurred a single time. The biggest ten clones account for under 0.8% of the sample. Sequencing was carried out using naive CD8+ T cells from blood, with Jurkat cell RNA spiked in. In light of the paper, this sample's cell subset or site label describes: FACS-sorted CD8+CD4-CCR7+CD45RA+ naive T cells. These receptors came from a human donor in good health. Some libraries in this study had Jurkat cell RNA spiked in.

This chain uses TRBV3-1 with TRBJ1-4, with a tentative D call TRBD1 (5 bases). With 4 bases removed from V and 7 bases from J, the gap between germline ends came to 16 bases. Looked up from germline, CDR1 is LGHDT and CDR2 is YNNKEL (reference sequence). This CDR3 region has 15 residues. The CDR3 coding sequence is TGTGCCAGCAGCCCTGGGACTTATCTCGGTGAAAAACTGTTTTTT. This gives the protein CASSPGTYLGEKLFF.

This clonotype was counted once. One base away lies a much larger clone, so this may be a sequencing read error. The CDR3: CASSEGNRGYQETQHF. The CDR3 bases are TGTGCCAGCAGCGAAGGGAACAGGGGGTACCAAGAGACCCAGCACTTC. This rearrangement joins TRBV9 to TRBJ2-5; TRBD1 matches 8 bases. Germline V lookup: CDR1 SGDLS, CDR2 YYNGEE. The CDR3 covers 16 residues.

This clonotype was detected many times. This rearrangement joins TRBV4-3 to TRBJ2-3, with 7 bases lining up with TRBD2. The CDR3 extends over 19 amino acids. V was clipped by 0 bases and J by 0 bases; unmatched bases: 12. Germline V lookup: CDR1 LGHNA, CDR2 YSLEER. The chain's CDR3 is CASSQDSWEGLGSTDTQYF. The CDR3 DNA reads TGCGCCAGCAGCCAAGATTCGTGGGAGGGCCTAGGAAGCACAGATACGCAGTATTTT.

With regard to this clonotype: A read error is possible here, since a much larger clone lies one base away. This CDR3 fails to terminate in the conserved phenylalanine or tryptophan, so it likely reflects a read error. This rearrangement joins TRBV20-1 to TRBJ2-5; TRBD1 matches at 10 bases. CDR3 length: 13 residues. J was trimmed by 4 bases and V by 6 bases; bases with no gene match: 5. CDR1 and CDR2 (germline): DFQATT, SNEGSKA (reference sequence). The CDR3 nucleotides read TGCAGTGCCATCGGACAGGGGGGAGAGACCCAGTACCTC. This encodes CSAIGQGGETQYL.

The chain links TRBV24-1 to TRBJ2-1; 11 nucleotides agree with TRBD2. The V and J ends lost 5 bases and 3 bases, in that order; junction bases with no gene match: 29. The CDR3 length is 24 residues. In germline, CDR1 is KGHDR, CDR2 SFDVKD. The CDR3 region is CATSGPFPSGGTLGAIWCYNEQFF. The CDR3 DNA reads TGTGCCACCAGTGGCCCCTTCCCTAGCGGGGGGACCTTAGGCGCTATCTGGTGCTACAATGAGCAGTTCTTC.

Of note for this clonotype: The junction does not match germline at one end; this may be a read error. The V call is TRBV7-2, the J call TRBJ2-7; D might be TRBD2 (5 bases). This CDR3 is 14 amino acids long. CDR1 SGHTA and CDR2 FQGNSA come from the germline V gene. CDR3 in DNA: TGTGCCAACAGCGAGCCCGGGGACTCCTACGAGCAGTACTTC. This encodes CANSEPGDSYEQYF.

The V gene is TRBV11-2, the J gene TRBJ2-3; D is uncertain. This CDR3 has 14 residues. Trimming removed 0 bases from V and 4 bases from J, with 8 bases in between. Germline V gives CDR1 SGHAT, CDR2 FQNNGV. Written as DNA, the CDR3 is TGTGCCAGCAGCTTAGAACTCTCACCAGATACGCAGTATTTT. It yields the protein CASSLELSPDTQYF. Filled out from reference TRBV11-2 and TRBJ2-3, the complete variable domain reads EAGVAQSPRYKIIEKRQSVAFWCNPISGHATLYWYQQILGQGPKLLIQFQNNGVVDDSQLPKDRFSAERLKGVDSTLKIQPAKLEDSAVYLCASSLELSPDTQYFGPGTRLTVL.

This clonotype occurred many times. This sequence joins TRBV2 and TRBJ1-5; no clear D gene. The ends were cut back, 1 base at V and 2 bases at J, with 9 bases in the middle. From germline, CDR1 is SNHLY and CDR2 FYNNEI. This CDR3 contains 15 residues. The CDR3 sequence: CASSEVLLGNQPQHF. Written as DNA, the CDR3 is TGTGCCAGCAGTGAAGTGTTATTGGGCAATCAGCCCCAGCATTTT.

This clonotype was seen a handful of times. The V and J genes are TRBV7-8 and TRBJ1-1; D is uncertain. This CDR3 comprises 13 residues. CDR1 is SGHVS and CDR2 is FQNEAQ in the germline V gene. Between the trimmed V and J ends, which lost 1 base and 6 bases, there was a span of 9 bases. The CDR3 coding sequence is TGTGCCAGCAGCTTAGGCTCGGTAGCTGAAGCTTTCTTT. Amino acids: CASSLGSVAEAFF.

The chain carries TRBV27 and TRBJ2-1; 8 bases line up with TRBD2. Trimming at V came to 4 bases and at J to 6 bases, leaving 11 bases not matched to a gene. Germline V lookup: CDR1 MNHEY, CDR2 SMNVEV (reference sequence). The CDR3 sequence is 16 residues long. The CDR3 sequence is CASSSIIAGSGNEQFF. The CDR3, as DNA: TGTGCCAGCAGTTCGATTATAGCGGGAAGCGGCAATGAGCAGTTCTTC.

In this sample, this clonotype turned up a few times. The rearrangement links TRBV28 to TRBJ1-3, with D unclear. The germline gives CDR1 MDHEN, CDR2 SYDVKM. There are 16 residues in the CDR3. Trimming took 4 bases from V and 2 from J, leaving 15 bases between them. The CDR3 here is CASSSDINSAGNTIYF. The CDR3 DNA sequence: TGTGCCAGCAGTTCCGACATCAATTCTGCTGGAAACACCATATATTTT.

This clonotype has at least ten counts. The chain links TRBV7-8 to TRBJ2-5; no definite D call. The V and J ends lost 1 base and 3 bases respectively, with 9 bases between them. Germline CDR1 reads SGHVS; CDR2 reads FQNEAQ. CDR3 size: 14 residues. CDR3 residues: CASSLGVSKETQYF. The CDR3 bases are TGTGCCAGCAGCTTAGGTGTCTCAAAAGAGACCCAGTACTTC. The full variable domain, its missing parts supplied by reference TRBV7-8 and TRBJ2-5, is GAGVSQSPRYKVAKRGQDVALRCDPISGHVSLFWYQQALGQGPEFLTYFQNEAQLDKSGLPSDRFFAERPEGSVSTLKIQRTQQEDSAVYLCASSLGVSKETQYFGPGTRLLVL.

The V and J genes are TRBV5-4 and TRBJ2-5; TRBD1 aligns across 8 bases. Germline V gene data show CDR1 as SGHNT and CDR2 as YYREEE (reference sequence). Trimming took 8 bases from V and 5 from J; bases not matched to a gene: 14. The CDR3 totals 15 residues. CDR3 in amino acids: CASNTGGQGGETQYF. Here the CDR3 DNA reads TGTGCCAGTAATACCGGAGGACAGGGAGGTGAGACCCAGTACTTC.

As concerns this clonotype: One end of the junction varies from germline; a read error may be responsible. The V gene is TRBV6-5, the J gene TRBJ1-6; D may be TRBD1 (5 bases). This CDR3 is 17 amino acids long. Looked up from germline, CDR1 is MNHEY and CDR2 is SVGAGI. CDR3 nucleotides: TGTGCCAGCAGTTACTCGAAGGGGAGCTCCAATAATTCACCCCTCCACTTT. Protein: CASSYSKGSSNNSPLHF.

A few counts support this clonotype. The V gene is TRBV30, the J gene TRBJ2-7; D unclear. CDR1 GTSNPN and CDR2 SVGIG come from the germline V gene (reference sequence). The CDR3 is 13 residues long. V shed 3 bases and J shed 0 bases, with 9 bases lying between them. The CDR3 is CAWRGKVSYEQYF. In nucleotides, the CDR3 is TGTGCCTGGAGGGGTAAGGTCTCCTACGAGCAGTACTTC.

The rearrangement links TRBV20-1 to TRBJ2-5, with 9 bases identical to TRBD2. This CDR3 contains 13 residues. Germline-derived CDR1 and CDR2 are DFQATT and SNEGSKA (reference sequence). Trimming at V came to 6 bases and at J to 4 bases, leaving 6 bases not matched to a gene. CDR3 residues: CSAQTSGGETQYF. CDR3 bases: TGCAGTGCGCAGACTAGCGGAGGAGAGACCCAGTACTTC.

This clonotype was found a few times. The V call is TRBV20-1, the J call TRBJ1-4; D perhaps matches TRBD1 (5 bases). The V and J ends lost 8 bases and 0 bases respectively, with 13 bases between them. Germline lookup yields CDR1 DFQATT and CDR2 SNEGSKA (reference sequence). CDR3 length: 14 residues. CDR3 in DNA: TGCAGTACGCGGTGGGACGCAACTAATGAAAAACTGTTTTTT. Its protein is CSTRWDATNEKLFF.

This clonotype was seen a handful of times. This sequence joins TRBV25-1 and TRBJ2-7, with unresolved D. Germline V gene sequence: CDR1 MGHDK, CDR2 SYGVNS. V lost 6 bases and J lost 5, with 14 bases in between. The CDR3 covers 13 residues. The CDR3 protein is CASSEVGFNEQYF. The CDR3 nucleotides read TGTGCCAGCAGCGAGGTGGGGTTCAACGAGCAGTACTTC.

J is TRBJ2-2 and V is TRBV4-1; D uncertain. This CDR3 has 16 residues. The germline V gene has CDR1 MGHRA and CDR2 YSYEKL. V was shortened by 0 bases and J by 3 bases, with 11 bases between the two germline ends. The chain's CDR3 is CASSQDFFVHTGELFF. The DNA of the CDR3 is TGCGCCAGCAGCCAAGACTTTTTCGTACACACCGGGGAGCTGTTTTTT.

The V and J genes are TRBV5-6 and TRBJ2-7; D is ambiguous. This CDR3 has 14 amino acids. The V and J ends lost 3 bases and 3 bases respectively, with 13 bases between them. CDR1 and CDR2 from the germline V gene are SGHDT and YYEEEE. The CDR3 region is CASSSRWGIYEQYF. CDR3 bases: TGTGCCAGCAGCTCACGGTGGGGAATCTACGAGCAGTACTTC.

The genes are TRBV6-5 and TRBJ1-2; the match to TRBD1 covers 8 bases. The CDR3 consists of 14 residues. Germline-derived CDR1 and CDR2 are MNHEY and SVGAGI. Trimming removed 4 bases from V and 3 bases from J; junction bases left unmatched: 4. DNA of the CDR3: TGTGCCAGCAGTTCCGGACAGGGCTACTATGGCTACACCTTC. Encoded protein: CASSSGQGYYGYTF.

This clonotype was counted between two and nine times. CDR3 loop: CASSGDPEDTQYF. The CDR3 nucleotides read TGTGCCAGCAGCGGAGACCCTGAAGATACGCAGTATTTT. The chain combines TRBV7-6 with TRBJ2-3; D is unclear. Germline V CDR1 and CDR2: SGHVS, FNYEAQ. This CDR3 region has 13 residues. The V end lost 5 bases, the J end lost 5 bases, and 11 bases lay between the germline ends.

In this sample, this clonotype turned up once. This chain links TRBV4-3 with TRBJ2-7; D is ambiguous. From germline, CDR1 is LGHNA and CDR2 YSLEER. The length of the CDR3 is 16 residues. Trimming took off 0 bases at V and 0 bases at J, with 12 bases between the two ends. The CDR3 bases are TGCGCCAGCAGCCAAGAACGGCAGCTCAGCTCCTACGAGCAGTACTTC. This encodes CASSQERQLSSYEQYF.

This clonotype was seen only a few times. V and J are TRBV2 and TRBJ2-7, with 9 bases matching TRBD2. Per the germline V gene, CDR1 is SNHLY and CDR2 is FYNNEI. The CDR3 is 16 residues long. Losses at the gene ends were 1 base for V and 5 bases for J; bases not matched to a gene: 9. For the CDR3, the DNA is TGTGCCAGCAGTGAAGGACGGTCTAGCGGGGCCCACGAGCAGTACTTC. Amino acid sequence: CASSEGRSSGAHEQYF.

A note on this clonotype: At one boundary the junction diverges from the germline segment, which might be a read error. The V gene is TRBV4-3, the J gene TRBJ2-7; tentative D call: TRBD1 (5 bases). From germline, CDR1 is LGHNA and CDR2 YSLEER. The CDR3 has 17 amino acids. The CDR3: CAGSQGSRTSSSYEQYF. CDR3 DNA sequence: TGCGCCGGCAGCCAAGGATCCCGGACAAGCAGCTCCTACGAGCAGTACTTC.